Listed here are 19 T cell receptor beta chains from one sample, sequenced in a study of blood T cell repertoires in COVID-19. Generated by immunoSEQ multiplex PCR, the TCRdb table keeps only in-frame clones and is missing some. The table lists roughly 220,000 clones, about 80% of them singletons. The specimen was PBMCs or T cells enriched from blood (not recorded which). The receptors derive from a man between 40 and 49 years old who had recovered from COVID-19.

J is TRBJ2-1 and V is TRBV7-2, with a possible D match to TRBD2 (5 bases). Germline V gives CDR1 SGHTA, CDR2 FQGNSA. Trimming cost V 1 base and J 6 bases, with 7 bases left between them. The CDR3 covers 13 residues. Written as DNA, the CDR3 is TGTGCCAGCAGCTTAGGGCGGGTCAATGAGCAGTTCTTC. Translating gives CASSLGRVNEQFF.

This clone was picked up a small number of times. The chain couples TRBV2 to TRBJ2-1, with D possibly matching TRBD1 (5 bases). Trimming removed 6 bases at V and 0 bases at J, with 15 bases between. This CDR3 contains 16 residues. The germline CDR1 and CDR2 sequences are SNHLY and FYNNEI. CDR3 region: CASRPDRGSSYNEQFF. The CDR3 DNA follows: TGTGCCAGCAGGCCCGATAGGGGAAGCTCCTACAATGAGCAGTTCTTC.

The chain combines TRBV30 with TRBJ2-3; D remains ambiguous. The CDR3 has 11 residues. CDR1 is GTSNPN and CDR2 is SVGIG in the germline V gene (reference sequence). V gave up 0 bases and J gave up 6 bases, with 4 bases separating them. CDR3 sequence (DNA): TGTGCCTGGAGTGTGCGGGATACGCAGTATTTT. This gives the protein CAWSVRDTQYF. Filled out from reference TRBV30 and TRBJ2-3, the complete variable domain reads SQTIHQWPATLVQPVGSPLSLECTVEGTSNPNLYWYRQAAGRGLQLLFYSVGIGQISSEVPQNLSASRPQDRQFILSSKKLLLSDSGFYLCAWSVRDTQYFGPGTRLTVL.

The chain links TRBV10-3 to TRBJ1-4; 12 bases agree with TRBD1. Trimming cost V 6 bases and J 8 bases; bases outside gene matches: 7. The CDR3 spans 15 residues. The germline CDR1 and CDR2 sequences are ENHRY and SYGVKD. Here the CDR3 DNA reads TGTGCCATCAGCCCCGGGGGACAGGGGGCGGAAAAACTGTTTTTT. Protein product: CAISPGGQGAEKLFF.

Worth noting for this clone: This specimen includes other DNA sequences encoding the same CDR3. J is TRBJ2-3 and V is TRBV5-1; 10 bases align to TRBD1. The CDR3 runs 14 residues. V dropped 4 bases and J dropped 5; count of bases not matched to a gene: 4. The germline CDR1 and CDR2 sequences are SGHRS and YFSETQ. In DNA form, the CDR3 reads TGCGCCAGCAGCCCGGGACAGGGGTTAGATACGCAGTATTTT. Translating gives CASSPGQGLDTQYF.

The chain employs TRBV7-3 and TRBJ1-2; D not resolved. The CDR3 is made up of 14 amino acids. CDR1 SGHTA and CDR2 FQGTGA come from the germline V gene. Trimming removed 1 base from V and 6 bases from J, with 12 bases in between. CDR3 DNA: TGTGCCAGCAGCTTAAGCGCCCCGGTCCATGGCTACACCTTC. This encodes CASSLSAPVHGYTF. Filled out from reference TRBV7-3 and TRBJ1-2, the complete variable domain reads GAGVSQTPSNKVTEKGKYVELRCDPISGHTALYWYRQSLGQGPEFLIYFQGTGAADDSGLPNDRFFAVRPEGSVSTLKIQRTERGDSAVYLCASSLSAPVHGYTFGSGTRLTVV.

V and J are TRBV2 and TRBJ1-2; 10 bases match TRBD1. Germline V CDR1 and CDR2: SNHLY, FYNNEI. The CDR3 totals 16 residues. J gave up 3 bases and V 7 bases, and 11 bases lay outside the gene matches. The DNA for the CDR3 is TGTGCCAGCACTTGGGGTTGGACAGGGGGTGACTATGGCTACACCTTC. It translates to CASTWGWTGGDYGYTF.

The CDR3 DNA is TGTGCCAGCAGCGTACGCGCTGAGGGGGCAGATACGCAGTATTTT. Translating gives CASSVRAEGADTQYF. The rearrangement joins TRBV9 to TRBJ2-3; tentative D call: TRBD1 (6 bases). V was cut by 1 base and J by 4 bases, with 13 bases left in between. Germline CDR1 and CDR2: SGDLS and YYNGEE. This CDR3 is 15 amino acids long.

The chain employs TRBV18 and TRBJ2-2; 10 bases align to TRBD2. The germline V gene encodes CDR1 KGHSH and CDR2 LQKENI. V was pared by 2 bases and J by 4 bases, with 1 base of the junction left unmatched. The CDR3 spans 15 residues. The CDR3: CASSPTSGITGELFF. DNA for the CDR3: TGTGCCAGCTCACCAACTAGCGGGATCACCGGGGAGCTGTTTTTT.

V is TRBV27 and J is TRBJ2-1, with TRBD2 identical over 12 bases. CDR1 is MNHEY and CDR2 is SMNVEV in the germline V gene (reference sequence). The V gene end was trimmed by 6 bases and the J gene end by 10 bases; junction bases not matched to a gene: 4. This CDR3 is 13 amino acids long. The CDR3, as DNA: TGTGCCAGCAGGACTAGCGGGGGTGGGGAGCAGTTCTTC. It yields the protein CASRTSGGGEQFF.

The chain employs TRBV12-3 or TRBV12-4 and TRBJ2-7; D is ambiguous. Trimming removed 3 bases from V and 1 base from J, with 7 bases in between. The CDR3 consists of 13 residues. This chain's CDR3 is CASSLGLSYEQYF. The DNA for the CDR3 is TGTGCCAGCAGTTTGGGCCTTTCCTACGAGCAGTACTTC.

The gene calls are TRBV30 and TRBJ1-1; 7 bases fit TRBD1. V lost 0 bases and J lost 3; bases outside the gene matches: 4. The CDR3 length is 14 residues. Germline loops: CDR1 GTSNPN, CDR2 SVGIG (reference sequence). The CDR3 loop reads CAWSVRDSYTEAFF. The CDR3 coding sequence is TGTGCCTGGAGTGTTAGGGACAGCTACACTGAAGCTTTCTTT.

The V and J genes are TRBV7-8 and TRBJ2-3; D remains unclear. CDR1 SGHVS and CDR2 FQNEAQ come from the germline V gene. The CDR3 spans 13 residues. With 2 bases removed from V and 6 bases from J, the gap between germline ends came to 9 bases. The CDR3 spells CASSLQYEDTQYF. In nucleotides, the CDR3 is TGTGCCAGCAGCTTACAATACGAGGATACGCAGTATTTT. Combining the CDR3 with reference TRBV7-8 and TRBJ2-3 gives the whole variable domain GAGVSQSPRYKVAKRGQDVALRCDPISGHVSLFWYQQALGQGPEFLTYFQNEAQLDKSGLPSDRFFAERPEGSVSTLKIQRTQQEDSAVYLCASSLQYEDTQYFGPGTRLTVL.

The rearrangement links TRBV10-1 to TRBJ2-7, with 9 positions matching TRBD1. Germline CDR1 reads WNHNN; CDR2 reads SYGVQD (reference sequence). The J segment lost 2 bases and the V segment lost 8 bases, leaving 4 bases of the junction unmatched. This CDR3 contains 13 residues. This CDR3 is CASARTGAYEQYF. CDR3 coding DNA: TGCGCCAGCGCCCGGACAGGGGCCTACGAGCAGTACTTC.

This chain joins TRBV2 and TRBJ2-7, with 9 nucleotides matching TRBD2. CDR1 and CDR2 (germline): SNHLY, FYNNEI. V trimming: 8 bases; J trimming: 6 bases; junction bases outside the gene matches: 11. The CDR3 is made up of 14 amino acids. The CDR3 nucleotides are TGTGCCAGCGACTCCGGGACTAGCCTCGTCGAGCAGTACTTC. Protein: CASDSGTSLVEQYF.

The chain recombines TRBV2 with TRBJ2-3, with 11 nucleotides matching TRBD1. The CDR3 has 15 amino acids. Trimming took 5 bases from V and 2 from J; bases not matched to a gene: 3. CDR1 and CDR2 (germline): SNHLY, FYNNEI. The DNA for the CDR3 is TGTGCCAGCAGTCGGGACAGGGGGGCCACAGATACGCAGTATTTT. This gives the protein CASSRDRGATDTQYF.

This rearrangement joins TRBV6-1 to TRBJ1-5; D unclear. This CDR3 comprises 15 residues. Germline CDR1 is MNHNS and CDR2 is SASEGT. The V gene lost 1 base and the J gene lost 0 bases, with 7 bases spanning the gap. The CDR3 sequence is CASSEGSYSNQPQHF. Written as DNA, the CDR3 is TGTGCCAGCAGTGAAGGGAGCTATAGCAATCAGCCCCAGCATTTT.

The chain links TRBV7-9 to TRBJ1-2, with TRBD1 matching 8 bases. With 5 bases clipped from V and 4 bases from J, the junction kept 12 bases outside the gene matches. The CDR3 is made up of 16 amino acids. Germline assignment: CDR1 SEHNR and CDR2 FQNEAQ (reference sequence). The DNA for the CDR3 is TGTGCCAGCAGCACATACCTTTGGACAGGGCCCTATGGCTACACCTTC. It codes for CASSTYLWTGPYGYTF.

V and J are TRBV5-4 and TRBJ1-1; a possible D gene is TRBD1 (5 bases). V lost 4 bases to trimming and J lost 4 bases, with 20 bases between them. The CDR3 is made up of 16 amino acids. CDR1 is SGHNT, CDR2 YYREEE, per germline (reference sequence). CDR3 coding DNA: TGTGCCAGCAGCCCGGAGATTGGCAGGGAGGGCACTGAAGCTTTCTTT. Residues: CASSPEIGREGTEAFF.